These 32 T cell receptor beta chains were all obtained from the same sample, sequenced in a study of OX40 agonist ivuxolimab in advanced cancers. Data came from immunoSEQ multiplex PCR; TCRdb stores just in-frame clones and leaves some out. This sample has 72,000 or so clones, with 88% found just once. The specimen was CD4+ or CD8+ T cells sorted from blood, collected in a trial of the OX40 agonist ivuxolimab. The source of these receptors is an adult with an advanced solid tumor such as melanoma, head and neck, liver or kidney cancer.

The chain uses TRBV7-2 and TRBJ1-1, with unresolved D. The CDR3 length is 13 residues. V was cut by 5 bases and J by 4 bases, with 11 bases left in between. Germline-derived CDR1 and CDR2 are SGHTA and FQGNSA. The DNA for the CDR3 is TGTGCCAGCAGCATCTCCCCTGGCACTGAAGCTTTCTTT. Amino acids: CASSISPGTEAFF.

This chain links TRBV2 with TRBJ1-5; a weak D match, TRBD1 (5 bases). CDR1 and CDR2 (germline): SNHLY, FYNNEI. The length of the CDR3 is 15 residues. With 0 bases removed from V and 7 bases from J, the gap between germline ends came to 13 bases. The CDR3, as DNA: TGTGCCAGCAGTGAAGCGCGGGGACGGGGGCAGCCCCAGCATTTT. The encoded protein is CASSEARGRGQPQHF.

This chain uses TRBV2 with TRBJ2-7; TRBD2 matches at 12 bases. CDR1 and CDR2 from the germline V gene are SNHLY and FYNNEI. The CDR3 totals 14 residues. Trimming cost V 5 bases and J 4 bases; bases outside gene matches: 3. The CDR3 sequence: CASSRLAGDYEQYF. The CDR3 DNA reads as TGTGCCAGCAGTCGACTAGCGGGAGATTACGAGCAGTACTTC.

This clone was seen a single time. The chain is built from TRBV5-1 and TRBJ2-7; TRBD2 matches 7 bases. CDR3 length: 16 residues. Germline CDR1 is SGHRS and CDR2 is YFSETQ. V lost 4 bases to trimming and J lost 1 base; unmatched junction nucleotides: 11. The CDR3 DNA is TGCGCCAGCAGCCGCGGGACTCAGGGAGGGTCCTACGAGCAGTACTTC. Translating it yields CASSRGTQGGSYEQYF.

The gene calls are TRBV5-1 and TRBJ2-1; possibly TRBD1 or TRBD2 for D (5 bases each). The CDR3 spans 16 residues. V lost 2 bases and J 5 bases, leaving 17 bases between the germline ends. CDR1 and CDR2 (germline): SGHRS, YFSETQ. The CDR3 loop is CASSFELWDLDNEQFF. CDR3 nucleotide sequence: TGCGCCAGCAGCTTCGAACTATGGGACCTAGACAATGAGCAGTTCTTC. Complete variable domain (other parts from reference TRBV5-1 and TRBJ2-1): KAGVTQTPRYLIKTRGQQVTLSCSPISGHRSVSWYQQTPGQGLQFLFEYFSETQRNKGNFPGRFSGRQFSNSRSEMNVSTLELGDSALYLCASSFELWDLDNEQFFGPGTRLTVL.

V gene TRBV6-1 combines with J gene TRBJ2-1, with D tentatively TRBD1 (5 bases). V gave up 10 bases and J gave up 7 bases, with 23 bases separating them. CDR3 size: 15 residues. The germline V gene encodes CDR1 MNHNS and CDR2 SASEGT. In nucleotides, the CDR3 is TGTGCCACCCTATCCGGACACGGATCGGAGAATGAGCAGTTCTTC. This gives the protein CATLSGHGSENEQFF.

The chain links TRBV5-1 to TRBJ2-7; 8 bases align to TRBD2. There are 17 residues in the CDR3. Trimming cost V 2 bases and J 0 bases; bases outside gene matches: 10. CDR1 is SGHRS, CDR2 YFSETQ, per germline. DNA of the CDR3: TGCGCCAGCAGCTTACTTAGCGGGACGCATATCTCCTACGAGCAGTACTTC. It codes for CASSLLSGTHISYEQYF.

The chain uses TRBV19 and TRBJ1-1, with 9 bases identical to TRBD1. The germline gives CDR1 LNHDA, CDR2 SQIVND (reference sequence). The CDR3 contains 13 residues. V was clipped by 10 bases and J by 2 bases; unmatched bases: 5. CDR3 sequence: CATWGQGNTEAFF. The CDR3 region has the DNA TGTGCCACCTGGGGACAGGGAAACACTGAAGCTTTCTTT. Full variable domain (remainder filled in from reference TRBV19 and TRBJ1-1): DGGITQSPKYLFRKEGQNVTLSCEQNLNHDAMYWYRQDPGQGLRLIYYSQIVNDFQKGDIAEGYSVSREKKESFPLTVTSAQKNPTAFYLCATWGQGNTEAFFGQGTRLTVV.

The CDR3 nucleotides are TGTGCCAGCACTGGACAGGGCAATCAGCCCCAGCATTTT. It encodes CASTGQGNQPQHF. The chain uses TRBV7-9 and TRBJ1-5, with 7 bases identical to TRBD1. Trimming removed 7 bases from V and 2 bases from J; junction bases left unmatched: 2. Germline V lookup: CDR1 SEHNR, CDR2 FQNEAQ (reference sequence). The CDR3 covers 13 residues.

This clone was recorded a few times. The chain couples TRBV28 to TRBJ1-5; D gene unclear. This CDR3 contains 11 residues. V gave up 4 bases and J gave up 9 bases, with 7 bases separating them. CDR1 is MDHEN, CDR2 SYDVKM, per germline. In DNA form, the CDR3 reads TGTGCCAGCAGTTCGACCCGGCCCCAGCATTTT. Encoded protein: CASSSTRPQHF.

The V and J genes are TRBV7-2 and TRBJ2-3; TRBD2 might be the D (6 bases). Germline CDR1 reads SGHTA; CDR2 reads FQGNSA. The CDR3 spans 14 residues. V was clipped by 1 base and J by 2 bases, with 7 bases between them. The CDR3 DNA reads as TGTGCCAGCAGCTTAGTAGCGGACACAGATACGCAGTATTTT. Amino acids: CASSLVADTDTQYF.

J is TRBJ2-2 and V is TRBV6-5; 8 bases agree with TRBD2. Losses at the gene ends were 6 bases for V and 7 bases for J; bases not matched to a gene: 7. The V gene's germline CDR1 is MNHEY and CDR2 SVGAGI. This CDR3 is built from 14 residues. The CDR3 loop is CASSPLGTSGELFF. The CDR3 DNA follows: TGTGCCAGCAGCCCCCTAGGGACTAGCGGGGAGCTGTTTTTT.

The rearrangement links TRBV19 to TRBJ2-1, with 9 bases identical to TRBD2. The junction had 5 bases not matched to a gene; V was cut back by 3 bases and J by 5 bases. Germline CDR1 LNHDA, CDR2 SQIVND (reference sequence). The CDR3 covers 15 residues. The CDR3 sequence is CASSIGLAGNNEQFF. DNA of the CDR3: TGTGCCAGTAGTATCGGCCTAGCGGGAAACAATGAGCAGTTCTTC.

This clone was picked up a small number of times. The chain couples TRBV28 to TRBJ2-3; 7 nucleotides align to TRBD2. The CDR3 totals 16 residues. Germline V gene lookup returns CDR1 MDHEN and CDR2 SYDVKM. The trim removed 3 bases at V and 4 bases at J, leaving 10 bases unmatched. The CDR3: CASSFGLVDDADTQYF. In nucleotides, the CDR3 is TGTGCCAGCAGTTTTGGACTAGTAGATGACGCAGATACGCAGTATTTT. The full variable domain, completed using reference TRBV28 and TRBJ2-3, is DVKVTQSSRYLVKRTGEKVFLECVQDMDHENMFWYRQDPGLGLRLIYFSYDVKMKEKGDIPEGYSVSREKKERFSLILESASTNQTSMYLCASSFGLVDDADTQYFGPGTRLTVL.

The rearrangement joins TRBV7-9 to TRBJ2-5, with a weak D call TRBD2 (6 bases). Germline V gene sequence: CDR1 SEHNR, CDR2 FQNEAQ (reference sequence). The ends were cut back, 3 bases at V and 7 bases at J, with 12 bases in the middle. The CDR3 extends over 13 amino acids. The CDR3 region is CASSFLLEGTQYF. The DNA of the CDR3 is TGTGCCAGCAGCTTTCTGTTGGAGGGGACCCAGTACTTC.

The chain links TRBV5-1 to TRBJ1-6, with TRBD1 matching 8 bases. Germline lookup yields CDR1 SGHRS and CDR2 YFSETQ. V dropped 6 bases and J dropped 7; count of bases not matched to a gene: 6. This CDR3 spans 14 amino acids. CDR3 protein: CASTRQGPNSPLHF. CDR3 in DNA: TGCGCCAGCACCCGACAGGGGCCGAATTCACCCCTCCACTTT.

The V gene is TRBV29-1, the J gene TRBJ1-1; 8 positions match TRBD1. Trimming cost V 4 bases and J 5 bases; bases outside gene matches: 12. The CDR3 is 15 amino acids. CDR1 and CDR2 from the germline V gene are SQVTM and ANQGSEA. The DNA of the CDR3 is TGCAGCGTTGCCCTGGCAGGGGGCGCAGGGACTGAAGCTTTCTTT. Translation gives CSVALAGGAGTEAFF.

This chain links TRBV7-3 with TRBJ2-1; 7 bases are shared with TRBD2. Germline V gene lookup returns CDR1 SGHTA and CDR2 FQGTGA. J lost 0 bases, V lost 8 bases, and 7 bases had no gene match. The CDR3 runs to 15 residues. CDR3 in DNA: TGTGCCAGCGACATTCTAGCGGACTCCTACAATGAGCAGTTCTTC. This gives the protein CASDILADSYNEQFF.

The chain employs TRBV6-1 and TRBJ2-7; the match to TRBD1 covers 9 bases. The CDR3 spans 13 residues. CDR1 is MNHNS and CDR2 is SASEGT in the germline V gene. V was pared by 7 bases and J by 5 bases, with 6 bases of the junction left unmatched. As DNA, the CDR3 is TGTGCCAGCATCAGACAGGGGGACCACGAGCAGTACTTC. Translated, it gives CASIRQGDHEQYF.

The chain uses TRBV20-1 and TRBJ1-5; 7 bases align to TRBD1. Germline assignment: CDR1 DFQATT and CDR2 SNEGSKA (reference sequence). The V gene end was trimmed by 3 bases and the J gene end by 9 bases; junction bases not matched to a gene: 2. CDR3 length: 11 amino acids. The CDR3 sequence is CSASQGGPQHF. The DNA of the CDR3 is TGCAGTGCTAGTCAGGGGGGGCCCCAGCATTTT.

The chain joins TRBV6-5 to TRBJ1-1; unclear D gene. In germline, CDR1 is MNHEY, CDR2 SVGAGI. Trimming took 5 bases from V and 1 from J, leaving 14 bases between them. The CDR3 is 15 amino acids. This CDR3 reads CASSPARLTNTEAFF. As DNA, the CDR3 is TGTGCCAGCAGTCCAGCTAGGCTCACGAACACTGAAGCTTTCTTT.

The chain recombines TRBV5-8 with TRBJ2-7; D is undetermined. Trimming stripped 3 bases from V and 12 bases from J, with 10 bases between. Germline V gives CDR1 SGHTS, CDR2 YDEGEE. CDR3 length equals 10 residues. The DNA of the CDR3 is TGTGCCAGCAGCTCATACCGGACGTACTTC. Translated, it gives CASSSYRTYF. The variable domain in full, with the rest retrieved from reference TRBV5-8 and TRBJ2-7, is EAGVTQSPTHLIKTRGQQATLRCSPISGHTSVYWYQQALGLGLQFLLWYDEGEERNRGNFPPRFSGRQFPNYSSELNVNALELEDSALYLCASSSYRTYFGPGTRLTVT.

The chain carries TRBV7-2 and TRBJ1-2; D unclear. The V end lost 8 bases, the J end lost 4 bases, and 11 bases lay between the germline ends. CDR3 length equals 12 residues. Germline V gene sequence: CDR1 SGHTA, CDR2 FQGNSA. The CDR3 coding sequence is TGTGCCAGCCAATCTCGAGGCTATGGCTACACCTTC. Translated, it gives CASQSRGYGYTF.

This clone was counted between two and nine times. The chain has TRBV29-1 and TRBJ1-1, with unresolved D. Deletions cut 4 bases from V and 0 bases from J, with 6 bases between. Germline CDR1 reads SQVTM; CDR2 reads ANQGSEA. The CDR3 spans 12 residues. The CDR3 region is CSVGRLNTEAFF. DNA of the CDR3: TGCAGCGTTGGACGGTTGAACACTGAAGCTTTCTTT.

This chain uses TRBV5-6 with TRBJ1-5; tentatively, D is TRBD1 (5 bases). V lost 1 base and J lost 5, with 13 bases in between. The CDR3 length is 15 residues. Germline V CDR1 and CDR2: SGHDT, YYEEEE. CDR3 sequence (DNA): TGTGCCAGCAGCTTGCTGTCCGGGGGATATCAGCCCCAGCATTTT. It is translated as CASSLLSGGYQPQHF.

The V call is TRBV7-2, the J call TRBJ1-1; perhaps TRBD1 as D (5 bases). Looked up from germline, CDR1 is SGHTA and CDR2 is FQGNSA. The V and J ends lost 5 bases and 4 bases respectively, with 14 bases between them. This CDR3 has 14 amino acids. Here the CDR3 DNA reads TGTGCCAGCAGCGCCGGGACTAGGGGCACTGAAGCTTTCTTT. Amino acids: CASSAGTRGTEAFF.

This chain links TRBV30 with TRBJ2-1; TRBD1 is a possible D gene (5 bases). This CDR3 spans 15 amino acids. The V and J ends lost 3 bases and 4 bases respectively, with 16 bases between them. The germline CDR1 and CDR2 sequences are GTSNPN and SVGIG (reference sequence). CDR3 residues: CAWSSRLTGYNEQFF. The CDR3, as DNA: TGTGCCTGGAGCTCGCGATTAACAGGTTACAATGAGCAGTTCTTC.

The J gene is TRBJ2-2, the V gene TRBV18; unclear D gene. V lost 2 bases, J lost 7 bases, and 8 bases lay in between. The germline CDR1 and CDR2 sequences are KGHSH and LQKENI. The CDR3 totals 13 residues. For the CDR3, the DNA is TGTGCCAGCTCACCAGGCCGGATCGGGGAGCTGTTTTTT. Translated, it gives CASSPGRIGELFF.

This rearrangement joins TRBV10-3 to TRBJ1-5; D perhaps matches TRBD1 (5 bases). Germline CDR1 reads ENHRY; CDR2 reads SYGVKD. V lost 1 base and J 2 bases, leaving 12 bases between the germline ends. CDR3 length: 16 amino acids. In DNA form, the CDR3 reads TGTGCCATCAGTGAGTATGGGGGATTCGGCAATCAGCCCCAGCATTTT. Its protein product is CAISEYGGFGNQPQHF.

The chain carries TRBV2 and TRBJ2-7; TRBD1 agrees at 11 bases. The CDR3 contains 17 residues. V lost 0 bases and J lost 5; bases outside the gene matches: 9. Germline V gives CDR1 SNHLY, CDR2 FYNNEI. The CDR3, as DNA: TGTGCCAGCAGTGAAGCGCTCTGGACAGGGGGCACCCACGAGCAGTACTTC. Encoded protein: CASSEALWTGGTHEQYF.

This clone has just a few counts. This chain joins TRBV7-9 and TRBJ1-2; the match to TRBD1 covers 7 bases. This CDR3 is 14 amino acids long. V lost 5 bases to trimming and J lost 5 bases; unmatched junction nucleotides: 8. Germline V lookup: CDR1 SEHNR, CDR2 FQNEAQ (reference sequence). For the CDR3, the DNA is TGTGCCAGCAGCCGTCGGGACAGCGAGTATGGCTACACCTTC. Translated, it gives CASSRRDSEYGYTF.

The CDR3: CASSDRTNTGELFF. CDR3 sequence (DNA): TGTGCCAGCAGTGACCGAACTAACACCGGGGAGCTGTTTTTT. The rearrangement links TRBV25-1 to TRBJ2-2; D gene ambiguous. The V end lost 3 bases, the J end lost 2 bases, and 7 bases lay between the germline ends. This CDR3 has 14 residues. Germline CDR1 is MGHDK and CDR2 is SYGVNS.